A selection of T cell receptor beta chains follows, all from one sample in a study of beta chain features in type 1 diabetes. Sequencing used immunoSEQ multiplex PCR; TCRdb keeps in-frame clones, though not all of them. Among around 650,000 clones listed, roughly 12% were seen once. The source material was naive CD4+ T cells from blood. The receptors were gathered from a man aged 25 to 40 with type 1 diabetes. Each CDR3 is given with its conserved first and last residue. A D gene is named only where the DNA matches it firmly. Clone size is shown for a subset of rows, as once, few, many or a class of expanded clone.

J gene | V gene | D gene | clone size | CDR3 protein | CDR3 DNA
TRBJ1-3 | TRBV25-1 | . | . | CASRNSGNTIYF | TGTGCCAGCAGAAACTCTGGAAACACCATATATTTT
TRBJ2-5 | TRBV4-2 | TRBD1 | few | CASSHRTGYQETQYF | TGTGCCAGCAGCCACCGGACAGGCTACCAAGAGACCCAGTACTTC
TRBJ2-7 | TRBV4-2 | . | . | CASSQNRDWGQYF | TGTGCCAGCAGCCAAAACAGGGATTGGGGGCAGTACTTC
TRBJ2-1 | TRBV5-4 | TRBD1 | . | CASSSRDRGDHEQFF | TGTGCCAGCAGCTCTCGGGACAGGGGTGACCATGAGCAGTTCTTC
TRBJ2-2 | TRBV6-4 | . | . | CASSADSVNTGELFF | TGTGCCAGCAGTGCGGACAGTGTGAACACCGGGGAGCTGTTTTTT
TRBJ1-6 | TRBV11-3 | . | few | CASSPGGASPLHF | TGTGCCAGCAGCCCGGGAGGGGCATCACCCCTCCACTTT
TRBJ2-1 | TRBV18 | . | few | CASSAQDDFNEQFF | TGTGCCAGCTCAGCACAGGATGATTTCAATGAGCAGTTCTTC
TRBJ1-6 | TRBV25-1 | . | . | CASSELRDNSPLHF | TGTGCCAGCAGTGAATTGAGGGATAATTCACCCCTCCACTTT
TRBJ1-3 | TRBV29-1 | . | few | CSVQLLSGNTIYF | TGCAGCGTTCAACTCCTCTCTGGAAACACCATATATTTT
TRBJ2-3 | TRBV29-1 | . | few | CSVEGRVSDTQYF | TGCAGCGTTGAAGGTCGAGTGTCAGATACGCAGTATTTT
TRBJ2-3 | TRBV9 | . | . | CASSARGGAMTDTQYF | TGTGCCAGCAGCGCCAGGGGTGGAGCTATGACCGATACGCAGTATTTT
TRBJ1-6 | TRBV7-2 | . | few | CASSFLTGSSYNSPLHF | TGTGCCAGCAGCTTTCTTACAGGGAGCTCCTATAATTCACCCCTCCACTTT
TRBJ2-6 | TRBV5-1 | . | . | CASSKDSGANVLTF | TGCGCCAGCAGCAAGGACTCTGGGGCCAACGTCCTGACTTTC
TRBJ1-5 | TRBV19 | TRBD1 | . | CASSIGTGGYQPQHF | TGTGCCAGTAGTATCGGGACAGGGGGTTATCAGCCCCAGCATTTT
TRBJ2-5 | TRBV29-1 | . | few | CSVAGGLRRETQYF | TGCAGCGTTGCAGGGGGGCTCAGGAGGGAGACCCAGTACTTC
TRBJ1-4 | TRBV6-5 | . | few | CASSYGRRFDEKLFF | TGTGCCAGCAGTTACGGGAGACGTTTTGATGAAAAACTGTTTTTT
TRBJ2-7 | TRBV7-8 | . | . | CASSWLPEHEQYF | TGTGCCAGCAGCTGGCTACCAGAACACGAGCAGTACTTC
TRBJ1-1 | TRBV5-1 | . | . | CASSLAMGRGGTEAFF | TGCGCCAGCAGCTTGGCCATGGGGCGCGGGGGCACTGAAGCTTTCTTT
TRBJ2-3 | TRBV6-6 | . | . | CASSYVDTQYF | TGTGCCAGCAGTTATGTCGATACGCAGTATTTT
TRBJ2-7 | TRBV18 | TRBD1 | . | CASSTGTGSYEQYF | TGTGCCAGCTCCACCGGGACAGGGTCTTACGAGCAGTACTTC
TRBJ1-5 | TRBV28 | . | . | CASSSDSNQPQHF | TGTGCCAGCAGTTCAGATAGCAATCAGCCCCAGCATTTT
TRBJ1-2 | TRBV6-6 | . | few | CASSANGANYGYTF | TGTGCCAGCAGTGCGAATGGGGCAAACTATGGCTACACCTTC
TRBJ2-3 | TRBV10-3 | . | few | CAISESQDTQYF | TGTGCCATCAGTGAGTCGCAAGATACGCAGTATTTT
TRBJ1-6 | TRBV11-3 | . | . | CASSLRVEGNSPLHF | TGTGCCAGCAGCTTAAGGGTTGAAGGGAATTCACCCCTCCACTTT
TRBJ1-6 | TRBV7-2 | . | . | CASSLERRNSPLHF | TGTGCCAGCAGCTTAGAAAGGCGAAATTCACCCCTCCACTTT
TRBJ2-3 | TRBV7-2 | TRBD2 | . | CASSSGTSGYTDTQYF | TGTGCCAGCAGCTCAGGGACTAGCGGATACACAGATACGCAGTATTTT
TRBJ1-4 | TRBV15 | . | few | CATSRDSGEKLFF | TGTGCCACCAGCAGAGATTCGGGTGAAAAACTGTTTTTT
TRBJ2-2 | TRBV5-1 | . | . | CASSPGEAHTGELFF | TGCGCCAGCAGCCCTGGCGAGGCGCACACCGGGGAGCTGTTTTTT
TRBJ1-2 | TRBV13 | TRBD1 | . | CASSRHRGLRYGYTF | TGTGCCAGCAGTCGTCACAGGGGGCTGAGGTATGGCTACACCTTC
TRBJ2-2 | TRBV7-2 | TRBD1 | few | CASSPLGTGSGELFF | TGTGCCAGCAGCCCGTTAGGGACAGGGTCCGGGGAGCTGTTTTTT
TRBJ2-2 | TRBV7-2 | TRBD2 | few | CASSYGLAGDGELFF | TGTGCCAGCAGCTACGGACTAGCGGGGGACGGGGAGCTGTTTTTT
TRBJ1-4 | TRBV28 | TRBD1 | . | CASSYQGANEKLFF | TGTGCCAGCAGTTATCAGGGGGCTAATGAAAAACTGTTTTTT
TRBJ2-7 | TRBV7-2 | . | . | CASSLRGHSSYEQYF | TGTGCCAGCAGCTTAAGGGGTCACAGCTCCTACGAGCAGTACTTC
TRBJ1-2 | TRBV4-3 | . | . | CASSRSEGRDYGYTF | TGCGCCAGCAGCCGCAGTGAGGGACGGGATTATGGCTACACCTTC
TRBJ2-5 | TRBV7-9 | TRBD1 | . | CASSPSRQGWETQYF | TGTGCCAGCAGCCCCAGTAGACAGGGGTGGGAGACCCAGTACTTC
TRBJ1-2 | TRBV6-6 | . | . | CASSLGHTGTNGYTF | TGTGCCAGCAGTTTGGGCCACACAGGGACGAATGGCTACACCTTC
TRBJ2-7 | TRBV9 | . | few | CASSVGDWAYEQYF | TGTGCCAGCAGCGTCGGAGACTGGGCCTACGAGCAGTACTTC
TRBJ1-2 | TRBV19 | . | . | CASSPGPTGGYTF | TGTGCCAGTAGTCCGGGACCAACGGGAGGCTACACCTTC
TRBJ1-5 | TRBV19 | TRBD1 | . | CASSRALDRDGQPQHF | TGTGCCAGTAGTCGGGCCTTGGACAGGGACGGGCAGCCCCAGCATTTT
TRBJ1-6 | TRBV28 | . | . | CASSFPLTNSPLHF | TGTGCCAGCAGTTTTCCCCTTACTAATTCACCCCTCCACTTT
TRBJ2-1 | TRBV18 | . | . | CASSPVVSYNEQFF | TGTGCCAGCTCCCCTGTAGTATCCTACAATGAGCAGTTCTTC